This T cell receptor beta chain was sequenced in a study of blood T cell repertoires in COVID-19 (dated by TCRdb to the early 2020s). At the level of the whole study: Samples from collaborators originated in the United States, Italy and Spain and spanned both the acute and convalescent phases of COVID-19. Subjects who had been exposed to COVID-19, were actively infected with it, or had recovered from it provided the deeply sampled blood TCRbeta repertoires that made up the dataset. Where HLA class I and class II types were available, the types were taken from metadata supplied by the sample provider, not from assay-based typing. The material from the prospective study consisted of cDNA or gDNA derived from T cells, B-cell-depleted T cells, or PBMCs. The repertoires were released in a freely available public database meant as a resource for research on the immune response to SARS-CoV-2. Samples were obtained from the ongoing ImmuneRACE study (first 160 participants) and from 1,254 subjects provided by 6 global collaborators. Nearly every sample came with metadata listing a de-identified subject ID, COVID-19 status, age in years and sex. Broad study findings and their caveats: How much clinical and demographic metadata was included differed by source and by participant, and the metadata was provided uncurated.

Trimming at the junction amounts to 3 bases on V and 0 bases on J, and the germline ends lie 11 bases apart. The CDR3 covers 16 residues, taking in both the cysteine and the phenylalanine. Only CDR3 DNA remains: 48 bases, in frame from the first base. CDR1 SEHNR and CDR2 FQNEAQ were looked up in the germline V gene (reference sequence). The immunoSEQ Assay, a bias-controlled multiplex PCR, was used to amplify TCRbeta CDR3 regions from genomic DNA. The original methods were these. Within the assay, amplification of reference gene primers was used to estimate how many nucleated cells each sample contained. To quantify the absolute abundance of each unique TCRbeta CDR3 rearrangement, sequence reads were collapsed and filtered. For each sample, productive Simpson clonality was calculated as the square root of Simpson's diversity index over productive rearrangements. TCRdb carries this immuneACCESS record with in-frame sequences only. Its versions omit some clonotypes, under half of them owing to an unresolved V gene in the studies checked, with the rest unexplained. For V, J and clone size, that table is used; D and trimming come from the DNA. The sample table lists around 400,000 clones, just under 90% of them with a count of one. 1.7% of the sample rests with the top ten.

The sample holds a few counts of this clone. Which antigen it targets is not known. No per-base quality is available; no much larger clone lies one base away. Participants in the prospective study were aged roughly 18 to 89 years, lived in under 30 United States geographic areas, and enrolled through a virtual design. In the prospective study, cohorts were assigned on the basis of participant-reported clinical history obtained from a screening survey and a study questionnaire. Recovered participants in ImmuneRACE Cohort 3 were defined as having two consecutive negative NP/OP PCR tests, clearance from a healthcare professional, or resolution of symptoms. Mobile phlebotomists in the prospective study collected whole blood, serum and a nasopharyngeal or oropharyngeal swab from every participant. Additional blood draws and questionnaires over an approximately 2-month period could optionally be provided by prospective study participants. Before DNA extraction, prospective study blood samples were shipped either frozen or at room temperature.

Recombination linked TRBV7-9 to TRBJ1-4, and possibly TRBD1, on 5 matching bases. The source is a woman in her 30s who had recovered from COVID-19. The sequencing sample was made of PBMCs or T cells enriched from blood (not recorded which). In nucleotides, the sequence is TGTGCCAGCAGCTTGAGGGGAGGGTCAACTAATGAAAAACTGTTTTTT. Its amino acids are CASSLRGGSTNEKLFF.